This T cell receptor beta chain was sequenced for a study of early T cells in non-severe SARS-CoV-2 infection. Germline CDR1 MNHEY, CDR2 SVGEGT. V was clipped by 6 bases and J by 2 bases; unmatched bases: 7. The CDR3 length is 15 residues. Each CDR3 protein gets one entry after TCRdb re-called the 5' RACE reads with MiXCR. The sample records about 76,000 distinct CDR3 sequences, 15% to 19% being singletons. The sequence was collected from an adult who was a healthcare worker with PCR-confirmed SARS-CoV-2 infection or an uninfected control (not recorded which). Specimen: whole blood. The chain is built from TRBV6-2 or TRBV6-3 and TRBJ2-1; 7 nucleotides agree with TRBD1. CDR3 loop: CASSPVGGTYNEQFF. The CDR3 DNA follows: TGTGCCAGCAGCCCCGTAGGGGGCACCTACAATGAGCAGTTCTTC.